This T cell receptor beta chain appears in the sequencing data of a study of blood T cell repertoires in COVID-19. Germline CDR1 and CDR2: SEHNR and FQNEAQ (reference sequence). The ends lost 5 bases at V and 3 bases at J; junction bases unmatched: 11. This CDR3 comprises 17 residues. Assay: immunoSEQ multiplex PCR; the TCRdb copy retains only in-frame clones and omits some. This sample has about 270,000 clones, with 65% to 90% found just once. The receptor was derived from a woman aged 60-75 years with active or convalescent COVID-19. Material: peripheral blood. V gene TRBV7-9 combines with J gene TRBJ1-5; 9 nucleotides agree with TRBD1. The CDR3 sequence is CASSVWGTGKANQPQHF. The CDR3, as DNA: TGTGCCAGCAGCGTTTGGGGGACAGGGAAGGCCAATCAGCCCCAGCATTTT.